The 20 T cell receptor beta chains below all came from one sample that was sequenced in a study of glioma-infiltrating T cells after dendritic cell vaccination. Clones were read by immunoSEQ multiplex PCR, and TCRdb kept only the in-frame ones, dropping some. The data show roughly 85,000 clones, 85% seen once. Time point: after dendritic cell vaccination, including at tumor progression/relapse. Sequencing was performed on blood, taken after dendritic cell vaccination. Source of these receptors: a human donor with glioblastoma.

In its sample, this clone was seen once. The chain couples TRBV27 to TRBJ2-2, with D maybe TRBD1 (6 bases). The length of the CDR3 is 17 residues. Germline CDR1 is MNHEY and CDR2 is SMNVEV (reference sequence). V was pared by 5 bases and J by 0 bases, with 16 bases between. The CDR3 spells CASSPTLGTPNTGELFF. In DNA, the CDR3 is TGTGCCAGCAGTCCTACCCTAGGGACACCGAACACCGGGGAGCTGTTTTTT.

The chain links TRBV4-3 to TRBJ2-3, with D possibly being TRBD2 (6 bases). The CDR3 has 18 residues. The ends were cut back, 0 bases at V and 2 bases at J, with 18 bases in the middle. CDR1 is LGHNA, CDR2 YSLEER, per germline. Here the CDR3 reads CASSQDKLAGFSTDTQYF. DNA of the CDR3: TGCGCCAGCAGCCAAGATAAGTTGGCGGGGTTTTCCACAGATACGCAGTATTTT.

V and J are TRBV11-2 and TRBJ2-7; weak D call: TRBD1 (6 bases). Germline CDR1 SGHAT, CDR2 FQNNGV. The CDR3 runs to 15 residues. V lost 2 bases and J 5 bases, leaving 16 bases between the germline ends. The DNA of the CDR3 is TGTGCCAGCAGCTTATCCACAGGGAACGTCAACGAGCAGTACTTC. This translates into CASSLSTGNVNEQYF. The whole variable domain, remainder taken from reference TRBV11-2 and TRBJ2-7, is EAGVAQSPRYKIIEKRQSVAFWCNPISGHATLYWYQQILGQGPKLLIQFQNNGVVDDSQLPKDRFSAERLKGVDSTLKIQPAKLEDSAVYLCASSLSTGNVNEQYFGPGTRLTVT.

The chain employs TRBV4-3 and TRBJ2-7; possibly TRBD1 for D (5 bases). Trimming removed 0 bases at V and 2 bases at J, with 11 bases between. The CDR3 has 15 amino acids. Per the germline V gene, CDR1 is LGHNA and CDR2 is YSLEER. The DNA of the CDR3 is TGCGCCAGCAGCCAAGATCGGCAGGGTCCCTACGAGCAGTACTTC. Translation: CASSQDRQGPYEQYF.

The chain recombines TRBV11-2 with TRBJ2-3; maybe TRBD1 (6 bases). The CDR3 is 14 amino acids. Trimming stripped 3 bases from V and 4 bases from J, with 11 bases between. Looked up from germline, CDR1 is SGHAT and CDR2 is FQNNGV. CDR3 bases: TGTGCCAGCAGCTTTCGTGGGGGCCCAGATACGCAGTATTTT. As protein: CASSFRGGPDTQYF.

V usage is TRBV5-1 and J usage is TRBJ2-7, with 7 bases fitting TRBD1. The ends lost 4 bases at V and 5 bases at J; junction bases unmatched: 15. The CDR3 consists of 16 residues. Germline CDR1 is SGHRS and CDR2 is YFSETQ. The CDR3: CASSRATGPPRNEQYF. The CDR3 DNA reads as TGCGCCAGCAGCAGAGCGACAGGGCCCCCTCGGAACGAGCAGTACTTC.

CDR3 loop: CASSLEGVGVGYTF. The CDR3 DNA reads as TGTGCCAGCAGCTTAGAGGGTGTAGGGGTAGGCTACACCTTC. The chain couples TRBV7-2 to TRBJ1-2, with a possible D match to TRBD1 (5 bases). Germline CDR1 reads SGHTA; CDR2 reads FQGNSA. There are 14 residues in the CDR3. The V end lost 1 base, the J end lost 8 bases, and 14 bases lay between the germline ends.

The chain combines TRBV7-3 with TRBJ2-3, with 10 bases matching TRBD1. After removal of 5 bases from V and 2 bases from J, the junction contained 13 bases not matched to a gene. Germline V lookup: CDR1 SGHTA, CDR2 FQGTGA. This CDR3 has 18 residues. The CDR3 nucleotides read TGTGCCAGCAGCCCAACCGGTTTCGGGACAGGGGACACAGATACGCAGTATTTT. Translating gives CASSPTGFGTGDTDTQYF.

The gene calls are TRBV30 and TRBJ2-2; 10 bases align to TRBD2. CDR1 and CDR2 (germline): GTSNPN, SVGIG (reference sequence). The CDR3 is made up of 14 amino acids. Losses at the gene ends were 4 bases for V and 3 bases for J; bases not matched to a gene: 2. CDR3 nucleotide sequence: TGTGCCTGGAAAAGCGGGGGGGACACCGGGGAGCTGTTTTTT. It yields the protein CAWKSGGDTGELFF. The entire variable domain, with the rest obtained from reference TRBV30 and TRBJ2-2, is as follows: SQTIHQWPATLVQPVGSPLSLECTVEGTSNPNLYWYRQAAGRGLQLLFYSVGIGQISSEVPQNLSASRPQDRQFILSSKKLLLSDSGFYLCAWKSGGDTGELFFGEGSRLTVL.

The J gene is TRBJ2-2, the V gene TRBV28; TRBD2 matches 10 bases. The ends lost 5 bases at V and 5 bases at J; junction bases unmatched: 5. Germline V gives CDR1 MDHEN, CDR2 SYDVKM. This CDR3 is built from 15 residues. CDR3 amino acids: CASSPPAGGTGELFF. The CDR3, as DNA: TGTGCCAGCAGTCCACCAGCGGGAGGGACCGGGGAGCTGTTTTTT.

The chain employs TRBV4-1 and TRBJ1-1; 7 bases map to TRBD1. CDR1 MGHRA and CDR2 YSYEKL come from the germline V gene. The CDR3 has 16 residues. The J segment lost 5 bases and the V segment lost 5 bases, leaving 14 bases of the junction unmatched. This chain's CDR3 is CASSTTRPRGNTEAFF. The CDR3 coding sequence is TGCGCCAGCAGCACAACGCGGCCCAGGGGGAATACTGAAGCTTTCTTT.

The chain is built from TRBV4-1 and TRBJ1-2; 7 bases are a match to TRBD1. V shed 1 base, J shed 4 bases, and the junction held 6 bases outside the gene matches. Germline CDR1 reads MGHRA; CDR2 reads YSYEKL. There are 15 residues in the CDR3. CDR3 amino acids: CASSQVRQGGYGYTF. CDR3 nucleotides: TGCGCCAGCAGCCAAGTGCGACAGGGAGGCTATGGCTACACCTTC.

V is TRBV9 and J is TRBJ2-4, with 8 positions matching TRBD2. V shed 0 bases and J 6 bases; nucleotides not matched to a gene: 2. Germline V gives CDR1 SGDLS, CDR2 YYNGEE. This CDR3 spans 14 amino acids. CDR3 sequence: CASSVDRGGNIQYF. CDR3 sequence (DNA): TGTGCCAGCAGCGTAGATCGGGGGGGAAACATTCAGTACTTC.

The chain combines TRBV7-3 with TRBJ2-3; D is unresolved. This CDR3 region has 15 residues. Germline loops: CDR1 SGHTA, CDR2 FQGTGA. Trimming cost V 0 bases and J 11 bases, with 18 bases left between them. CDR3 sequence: CASSLTSLSGSGQYF. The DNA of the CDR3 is TGTGCCAGCAGCTTAACTTCCCTTTCTGGTTCGGGGCAGTATTTT.

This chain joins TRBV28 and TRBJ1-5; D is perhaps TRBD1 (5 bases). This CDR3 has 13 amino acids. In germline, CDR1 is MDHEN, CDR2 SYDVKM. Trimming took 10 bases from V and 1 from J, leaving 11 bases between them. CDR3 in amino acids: CATAPGSNQPQHF. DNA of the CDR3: TGTGCCACCGCCCCAGGGAGCAATCAGCCCCAGCATTTT. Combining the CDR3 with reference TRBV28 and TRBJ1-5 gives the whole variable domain DVKVTQSSRYLVKRTGEKVFLECVQDMDHENMFWYRQDPGLGLRLIYFSYDVKMKEKGDIPEGYSVSREKKERFSLILESASTNQTSMYLCATAPGSNQPQHFGDGTRLSIL.

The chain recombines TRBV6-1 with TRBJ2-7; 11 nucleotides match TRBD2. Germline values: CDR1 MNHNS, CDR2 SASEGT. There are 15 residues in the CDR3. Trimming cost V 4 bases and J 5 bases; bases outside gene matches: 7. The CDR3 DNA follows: TGTGCCAGCAGTGGAATAGCGGGGGGGCCGGACGAGCAGTACTTC. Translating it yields CASSGIAGGPDEQYF.

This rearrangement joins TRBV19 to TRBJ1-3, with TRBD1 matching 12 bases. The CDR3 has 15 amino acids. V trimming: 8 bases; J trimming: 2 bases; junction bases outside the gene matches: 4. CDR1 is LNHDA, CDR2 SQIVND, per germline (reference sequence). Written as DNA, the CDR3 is TGTGCCAGTTCGGGACAGGGGGCGACTGGAAACACCATATATTTT. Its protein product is CASSGQGATGNTIYF. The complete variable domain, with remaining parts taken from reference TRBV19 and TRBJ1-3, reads DGGITQSPKYLFRKEGQNVTLSCEQNLNHDAMYWYRQDPGQGLRLIYYSQIVNDFQKGDIAEGYSVSREKKESFPLTVTSAQKNPTAFYLCASSGQGATGNTIYFGEGSWLTVV.

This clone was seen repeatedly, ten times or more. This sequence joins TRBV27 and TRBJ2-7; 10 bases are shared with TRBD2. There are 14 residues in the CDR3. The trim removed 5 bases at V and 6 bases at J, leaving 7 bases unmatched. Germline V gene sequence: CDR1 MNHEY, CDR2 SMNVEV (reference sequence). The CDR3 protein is CASSLAGVGSEQYF. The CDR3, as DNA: TGTGCCAGCAGTCTAGCGGGAGTGGGGTCCGAGCAGTACTTC.

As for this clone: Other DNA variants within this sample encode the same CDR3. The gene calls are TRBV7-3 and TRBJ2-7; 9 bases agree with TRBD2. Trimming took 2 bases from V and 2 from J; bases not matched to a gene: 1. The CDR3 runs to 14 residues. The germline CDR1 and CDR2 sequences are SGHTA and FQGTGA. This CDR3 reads CASSLAGGTYEQYF. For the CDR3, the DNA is TGTGCCAGCAGCTTAGCGGGAGGGACCTACGAGCAGTACTTC.

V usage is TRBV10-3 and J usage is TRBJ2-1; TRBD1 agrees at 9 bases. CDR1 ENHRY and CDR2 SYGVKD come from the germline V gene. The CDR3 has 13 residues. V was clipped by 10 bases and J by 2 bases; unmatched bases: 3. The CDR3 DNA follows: TGTGCCACGGGGACAGGGCCCTACAATGAGCAGTTCTTC. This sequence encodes CATGTGPYNEQFF.